This T cell receptor (beta chain) was documented in a study of T cell changes during pregnancy in multiple sclerosis. Germline V lookup: CDR1 LGHNA, CDR2 YNFKEQ. This CDR3 has 17 residues. With V trimmed by 1 base and J by 6 bases, 6 bases remained unmatched. Sequencing was performed with immunoSEQ multiplex PCR; in TCRdb, only in-frame clones are kept and a portion is missing. The profile shows about 70,000 clones, about nine tenths of them singletons. This chain links TRBV4-2 with TRBJ2-2, with 12 positions matching TRBD2. This clonotype originated in a female donor with multiple sclerosis, enrolled in a pregnancy study. The specimen comprised CD4+ T cells from peripheral blood mononuclear cells, sampled after pregnancy. Written as DNA, the CDR3 is TGTGCCAGCAGCCAAGCGGCTAGCGGGAGGGCCCCCGGGGAGCTGTTTTTT. Its translation: CASSQAASGRAPGELFF.